This T cell receptor beta chain was sequenced during a study of blood T cell repertoires in COVID-19. Study-level information: Samples representing acute and convalescent COVID-19 were sourced from the United States, Italy and Spain. Sample material is recorded as cDNA or gDNA derived from T cells, B-cell-depleted T cells, or PBMCs.

Original handling: Estimates of nucleated cell counts were drawn from the amplification of reference gene primers. TCRdb keeps only in-frame clones here, not all; method: immunoSEQ multiplex PCR. The V and J calls and clone size were taken over from that table, and D and trimming were inferred from the DNA. The profile shows roughly 100,000 clones, around 90% of them singletons. Per the germline V gene, CDR1 is MNHEY and CDR2 is SMNVEV (reference sequence). The CDR3 loop spans 17 amino acids. J gave up 0 bases and V 5 bases, and 10 bases lay outside the gene matches. This sequence joins TRBV27 and TRBJ1-3, with TRBD1 matching over 7 bases. The sequence came from a woman of 80 years or more with active COVID-19. The specimen sequenced was peripheral blood. As DNA, the CDR3 is TGTGCCAGCAGTCCACGACAGGGACCCACCTCTGGAAACACCATATATTTT. Translating it yields CASSPRQGPTSGNTIYF.